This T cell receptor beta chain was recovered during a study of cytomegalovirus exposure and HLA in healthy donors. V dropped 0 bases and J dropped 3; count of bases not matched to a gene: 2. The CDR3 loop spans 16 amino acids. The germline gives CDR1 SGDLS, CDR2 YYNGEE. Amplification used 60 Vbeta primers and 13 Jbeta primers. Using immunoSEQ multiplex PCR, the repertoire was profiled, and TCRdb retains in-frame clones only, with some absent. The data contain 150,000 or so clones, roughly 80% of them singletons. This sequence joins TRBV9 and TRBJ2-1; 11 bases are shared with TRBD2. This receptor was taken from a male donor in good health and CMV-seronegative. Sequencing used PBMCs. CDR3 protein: CASSVGLAGYYNEQFF. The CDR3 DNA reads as TGTGCCAGCAGCGTAGGACTAGCGGGATACTACAATGAGCAGTTCTTC.